A selection of T cell receptor beta chains follows, all from one sample in a study of blood T cell repertoires in COVID-19. Repertoires were generated with immunoSEQ multiplex PCR, while TCRdb's copy carries only in-frame clones and drops some. The table shows a few hundred thousand clones, with 70% to 90% occurring only once. Sample: PBMCs or T cells enriched from blood (not recorded which). The origin of the receptors is a young man who had recovered from COVID-19. CDR3s include the opening cysteine and the closing phenylalanine or tryptophan. A D gene is named only where the DNA matches it firmly. Some rows mark clone size as missing; the rest say once, few, many or name a class of expanded clone.

len | j_gene | v_gene | d_gene | abundance | CDR3nt | CDR3aa
15 | TRBJ2-1 | TRBV4-1 | . | . | TGCGCCAGCAGCCAAGTGCTAGTGGGGCTTAATGAGCAGTTCTTC | CASSQVLVGLNEQFF
17 | TRBJ2-7 | TRBV7-2 | . | . | TGTGCCAGCAGCTTAGTAAATCGGGGACACATCACCTACGAGCAGTACTTC | CASSLVNRGHITYEQYF
17 | TRBJ2-6 | TRBV2 | . | . | TGTGCCAGCAGCCGTAACCGACAGTTCTCTGGGGCCAACGTCCTGACTTTC | CASSRNRQFSGANVLTF
14 | TRBJ1-2 | TRBV7-2 | . | . | TGTGCCAGCAGCATGGCTGAACGGGGCTATGGCTACACCTTC | CASSMAERGYGYTF
13 | TRBJ1-1 | TRBV9 | . | . | TGTGCCAGCAGCGTCGCCGAGGAGACTGAAGCTTTCTTT | CASSVAEETEAFF
15 | TRBJ1-3 | TRBV7-2 | . | once | TGTGCCAGCAGCCCGAGGGAGGCTCGTGGAAACACCATATATTTT | CASSPREARGNTIYF
16 | TRBJ2-2 | TRBV5-1 | TRBD1 | . | TGCGCCAGCAGCTTGGGGACAGGGGGTTACACCGGGGAGCTGTTTTTT | CASSLGTGGYTGELFF
14 | TRBJ1-5 | TRBV24-1 | . | . | TGTGCCACCAGTGATACAGGGAGTAATCAGCCCCAGCATTTT | CATSDTGSNQPQHF
15 | TRBJ1-6 | TRBV27 | . | . | TGTGCCAGCAGTTTGGAGGGCGTCTATAATTCACCCCTCCACTTT | CASSLEGVYNSPLHF
14 | TRBJ2-7 | TRBV2 | TRBD2 | . | TGTGCCAGCAGTGTGGGGGGGGACTCCTACGAGCAGTACTTC | CASSVGGDSYEQYF
14 | TRBJ1-5 | TRBV10-3 | . | . | TGTGCCATCAGTGAAGGGGCGGAGAATCAGCCCCAGCATTTT | CAISEGAENQPQHF
15 | TRBJ1-1 | TRBV6-5 | TRBD1 | . | TGTGCCAGCAGCCCGACAGGGGGCATGAACACTGAAGCTTTCTTT | CASSPTGGMNTEAFF
15 | TRBJ1-4 | TRBV7-9 | . | few | TGTGCCAGCAGCTTATTTACCGATTCGGGGGAAAAACTGTTTTTT | CASSLFTDSGEKLFF
17 | TRBJ2-2 | TRBV5-1 | TRBD2 | . | TGCGCCAGCAGAGACAGGGGGACTAGCGGGGGCACCGGGGAGCTGTTTTTT | CASRDRGTSGGTGELFF
14 | TRBJ1-6 | TRBV2 | . | . | TGTGCCAGCACCCCGGGACACGATAATTCACCCCTCCACTTT | CASTPGHDNSPLHF
13 | TRBJ1-5 | TRBV5-8 | . | once | TGTGCCAGCAGCCGGAGTCTAAATCAGCCCCAGCATTTT | CASSRSLNQPQHF
14 | TRBJ2-2 | TRBV28 | TRBD1 | . | TGTGCCAGCAGTCCGGGACAGGGACGCGGGGAGCTGTTTTTT | CASSPGQGRGELFF
15 | TRBJ2-1 | TRBV7-9 | . | . | TGTGCCAGCAGCCCCAACGTGGGAGTTAAAGATGAGCAGTTCTTC | CASSPNVGVKDEQFF
15 | TRBJ1-1 | TRBV15 | TRBD1 | . | TGTGCCACCACCAAAGGGAGCAGGGGGGACACTGAAGCTTTCTTT | CATTKGSRGDTEAFF
16 | TRBJ1-1 | TRBV7-8 | . | . | TGTGCCAGCAGCTTCACCTTCGGGGATTTGAACACTGAAGCTTTCTTT | CASSFTFGDLNTEAFF
14 | TRBJ2-2 | TRBV2 | TRBD1 | once | TGTGCCAGCAGTGGGGACAGCAACACCGGGGAGCTGTTTTTT | CASSGDSNTGELFF
14 | TRBJ2-5 | TRBV5-8 | TRBD1 | . | TGTGCCAGCAGCCTGTTACAGGGGCCGGAGACCCAGTACTTC | CASSLLQGPETQYF
14 | TRBJ1-4 | TRBV25-1 | TRBD1 | . | TGTGCCAGCAGTGAATTGCAGGGGGATGAAAAACTGTTTTTT | CASSELQGDEKLFF
14 | TRBJ1-2 | TRBV6-5 | TRBD1 | . | TGTGCCAGCAGTTACCGGCAGGGGGTAGATGGCTACACCTTC | CASSYRQGVDGYTF
14 | TRBJ2-5 | TRBV24-1 | . | . | TGTGCCACCAGTGGGGGACGGGAGAGAGAGACCCAGTACTTC | CATSGGRERETQYF
14 | TRBJ2-7 | TRBV19 | . | . | TGTGCCAGTAGTCCCGGGACATCAGCTTACGAGCAGTACTTC | CASSPGTSAYEQYF
14 | TRBJ2-2 | TRBV4-2 | TRBD2 | . | TGTGCCAGCAGCCAAGATGCGGGGGCCGGGGAGCTGTTTTTT | CASSQDAGAGELFF
17 | TRBJ2-7 | TRBV4-1 | TRBD1 | . | TGCGCCAGCAGCCACCGACAGGGGGAACTTATCTCCTACGAGCAGTACTTC | CASSHRQGELISYEQYF
14 | TRBJ1-1 | TRBV9 | TRBD1 | . | TGTGCCAGCAGCGTAGAAGGGGGCCGGAGTGAAGCTTTCTTT | CASSVEGGRSEAFF
14 | TRBJ1-2 | TRBV5-1 | TRBD1 | . | TGCGCCAGCAGTTTGGGACAGGAGAACTATGGCTACACCTTC | CASSLGQENYGYTF
13 | TRBJ2-5 | TRBV30 | . | . | TGTGCCTGGAACACCATAGGAGGAGAGACCCAGTACTTC | CAWNTIGGETQYF
16 | TRBJ1-3 | TRBV18 | TRBD1 | . | TGTGCCAGCTCACCACATCCCTCAGGGGGAGGAAACACCATATATTTT | CASSPHPSGGGNTIYF
14 | TRBJ2-5 | TRBV30 | TRBD2 | . | TGTGCCTGGAGTGCTGCTAGCGGACAAGAGACCCAGTACTTC | CAWSAASGQETQYF